The rows below give T cell receptor beta chains drawn from one sample of a study of blood T cell repertoires in COVID-19. Produced via immunoSEQ multiplex PCR; TCRdb's table is partial and in-frame only. This table has hundreds of thousands of clones, roughly 90% appearing once. Material: peripheral blood. These receptors originate from a woman in her thirties with COVID-19, enrolled during active disease. The CDR3 runs from the conserved cysteine through the conserved F or W. The order of the fields is J gene, clone size, CDR3 length, D gene, V gene, CDR3 protein, CDR3 DNA. The D gene is left open where the match is weak. Some rows mark clone size as missing; the rest say once, few, many or name a class of expanded clone.

>TRBJ2-1|.|14|TRBD2|TRBV13
CASSWTSGTNEQFF
TGTGCCAGCAGCTGGACTAGCGGGACGAATGAGCAGTTCTTC
>TRBJ2-2|.|17|TRBD1|TRBV7-6
CASSLSHQGANTGELFF
TGTGCCAGCAGCTTATCCCACCAGGGGGCCAATACCGGGGAGCTGTTTTTT
>TRBJ1-4|.|14|.|TRBV5-1
CASSLEGPNEKLFF
TGCGCCAGCAGCTTGGAGGGGCCGAATGAAAAACTGTTTTTT
>TRBJ2-3|.|16|.|TRBV27
CASSQDGGQNTDTQYF
TGTGCCAGCAGCCAGGACGGGGGGCAAAACACAGATACGCAGTATTTT
>TRBJ2-5|.|16|.|TRBV7-2
CASSSPVGGGRETQYF
TGTGCCAGCAGCTCCCCCGTTGGGGGGGGCCGGGAGACCCAGTACTTC
>TRBJ1-2|.|17|TRBD1|TRBV5-1
CASSLTPGQGAVYGYTF
TGCGCCAGCAGCTTAACCCCGGGACAGGGGGCCGTCTATGGCTACACCTTC
>TRBJ1-1|.|14|.|TRBV11-2
CASTTTNEVTEAFF
TGTGCCAGCACCACTACAAATGAGGTCACTGAAGCTTTCTTT
>TRBJ1-5|.|16|TRBD1|TRBV5-6
CASSRAHPGGDQPQHF
TGTGCCAGCAGTCGTGCCCACCCAGGGGGCGATCAGCCCCAGCATTTT
>TRBJ1-2|.|15|.|TRBV19
CASSRSGRGNYGYTF
TGTGCCAGTAGTCGGTCTGGCAGGGGAAACTATGGCTACACCTTC
>TRBJ1-2|.|14|TRBD1|TRBV6-2/TRBV6-3
CASSRDSRNYGYTF
TGTGCCAGCAGCCGGGACAGTCGAAACTATGGCTACACCTTC
>TRBJ1-1|.|15|.|TRBV29-1
CSVPEVVGADTEAFF
TGCAGCGTTCCAGAGGTGGTAGGGGCCGACACTGAAGCTTTCTTT
>TRBJ1-1|once|15|.|TRBV24-1
CATSDLQGAGTEAFF
TGTGCCACCAGTGATTTGCAGGGTGCAGGGACTGAAGCTTTCTTT
>TRBJ2-3|.|10|.|TRBV9
CASSERSLDF
TGTGCCAGCAGCGAAAGAAGCTTGGATTTT
>TRBJ2-7|few|14|.|TRBV7-9
CASSLMSGPYEQYF
TGTGCCAGCAGCTTAATGTCAGGGCCCTACGAGCAGTACTTC
>TRBJ2-6|.|15|TRBD2|TRBV29-1
CSVGTSAPGANVLTF
TGCAGCGTGGGGACTAGCGCTCCTGGGGCCAACGTCCTGACTTTC
>TRBJ2-7|.|16|TRBD1|TRBV5-1
CASSLSRAGGVYEQYF
TGCGCCAGCAGCTTGAGTAGGGCAGGGGGCGTTTACGAGCAGTACTTC
>TRBJ2-5|.|12|.|TRBV7-9
CASSSGGETQYF
TGTGCCAGCAGTTCCGGCGGGGAGACCCAGTACTTC
>TRBJ1-1|.|14|.|TRBV5-1
CASSLESSNTEAFF
TGCGCCAGCAGCTTGGAGTCTAGTAACACTGAAGCTTTCTTT
>TRBJ2-2|.|11|.|TRBV5-1
CASPNTGELFF
TGCGCCAGCCCTAACACCGGGGAGCTGTTTTTT
>TRBJ2-2|.|15|TRBD2|TRBV6-6
CASSRTSGEFGELFF
TGTGCCAGCAGTCGGACTAGCGGGGAGTTCGGGGAGCTGTTTTTT
>TRBJ1-1|once|18|TRBD1|TRBV9
CASSAPRQGVGRDTEAFF
TGTGCCAGCAGCGCCCCCCGACAGGGCGTGGGTAGAGACACTGAAGCTTTCTTT
>TRBJ2-5|.|12|.|TRBV12-3/TRBV12-4
CASSTTQETQYF
TGTGCCAGCAGTACAACCCAAGAGACCCAGTACTTC
>TRBJ1-2|.|15|TRBD1|TRBV19
CASSMATGGRYGYTF
TGTGCCAGTAGTATGGCGACAGGGGGCCGGTATGGCTACACCTTC
>TRBJ1-6|.|15|TRBD1|TRBV27
CASSPTDRGNSPLHF
TGTGCCAGCAGTCCGACGGACAGGGGCAATTCACCCCTCCACTTT
>TRBJ1-2|.|14|TRBD1|TRBV10-2
CASSVTGLGYGYTF
TGCGCCAGCAGTGTGACAGGGCTAGGATATGGCTACACCTTC
>TRBJ1-6|once|14|TRBD1|TRBV10-3
CAISDRDRVSPLHF
TGTGCCATCAGTGACCGGGACAGGGTTTCACCCCTCCACTTT
>TRBJ2-5|.|18|TRBD2|TRBV7-9
CASSLGNDRLAGQETQYF
TGTGCCAGCAGCTTAGGCAACGACCGACTAGCGGGGCAAGAGACCCAGTACTTC
>TRBJ1-5|.|16|TRBD1|TRBV9
CASSGGDRGFGQPQHF
TGTGCCAGCAGCGGAGGGGACAGGGGTTTTGGTCAGCCCCAGCATTTT
>TRBJ2-3|.|12|.|TRBV5-6
CASSLQRDTQYF
TGTGCCAGCAGCTTGCAGCGGGATACGCAGTATTTT